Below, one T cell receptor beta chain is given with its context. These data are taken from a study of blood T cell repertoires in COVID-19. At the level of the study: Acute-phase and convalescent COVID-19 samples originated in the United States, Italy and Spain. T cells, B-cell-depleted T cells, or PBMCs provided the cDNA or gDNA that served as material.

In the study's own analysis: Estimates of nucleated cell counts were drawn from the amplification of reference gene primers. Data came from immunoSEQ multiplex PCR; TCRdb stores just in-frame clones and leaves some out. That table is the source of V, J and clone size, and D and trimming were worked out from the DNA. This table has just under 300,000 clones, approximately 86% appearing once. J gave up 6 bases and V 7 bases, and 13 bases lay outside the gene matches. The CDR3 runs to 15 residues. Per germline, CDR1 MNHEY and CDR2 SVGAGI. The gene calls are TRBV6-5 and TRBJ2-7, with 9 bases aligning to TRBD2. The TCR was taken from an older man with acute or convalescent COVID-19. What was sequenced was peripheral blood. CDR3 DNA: TGTGCCAGCAAATTCGGGGCTAGCGGGACGGGCGAGCAGTACTTC. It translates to CASKFGASGTGEQYF.